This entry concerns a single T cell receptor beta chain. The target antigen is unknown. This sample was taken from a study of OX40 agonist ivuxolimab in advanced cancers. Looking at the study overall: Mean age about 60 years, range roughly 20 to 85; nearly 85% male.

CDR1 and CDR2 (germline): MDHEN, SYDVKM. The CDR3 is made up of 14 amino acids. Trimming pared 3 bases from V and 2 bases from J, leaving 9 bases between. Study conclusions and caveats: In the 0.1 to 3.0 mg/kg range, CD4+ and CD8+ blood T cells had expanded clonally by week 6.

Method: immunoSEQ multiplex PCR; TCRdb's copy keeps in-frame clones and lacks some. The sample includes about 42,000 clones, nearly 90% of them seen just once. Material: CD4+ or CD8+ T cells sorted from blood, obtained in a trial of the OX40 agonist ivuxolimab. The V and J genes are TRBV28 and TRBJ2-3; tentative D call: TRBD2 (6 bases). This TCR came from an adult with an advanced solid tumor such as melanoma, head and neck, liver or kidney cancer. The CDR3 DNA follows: TGTGCCAGCAGTTTCGGGGGAGCCACAGATACGCAGTATTTT. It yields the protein CASSFGGATDTQYF.